This TCR beta chain was profiled in a study of cytomegalovirus exposure and HLA in healthy donors. In the PCR, 60 Vbeta and 13 Jbeta primers were used. Sequencing used immunoSEQ multiplex PCR; TCRdb keeps in-frame clones, though not all of them. The sample has 150,000 or so clones, around 77% seen once. Overall study findings and caveats: In vitro assays verified that a few CMV-associated chains recognized CMV antigens specifically. Based on reports, TCR beta sequences accurately predicted HLA-A and HLA-B alleles for most subjects. Roughly uniform depth of sequencing across donors was assumed in presence/absence analyses.

This CDR3 contains 13 residues. V was trimmed by 1 base and J by 3 bases, leaving 7 bases between them. Germline lookup yields CDR1 SGHRS and CDR2 YFSETQ. This clone was found once. Antigen: not known. All donors participated as healthy donors of bone marrow. The chain combines TRBV5-1 with TRBJ1-2; D gene ambiguous. Sequenced input: PBMCs. The TCR comes from a male donor in good health and CMV-seropositive. The CDR3 reads CASSLIQDYGYTF. The CDR3 DNA follows: TGCGCCAGCAGCTTGATCCAGGACTATGGCTACACCTTC.